The T cell receptor (beta chain) under discussion was sequenced for a study of memory CD4+ T cells and cytomegalovirus serostatus. Study as a whole: Of the healthy Belgian adults, 8 to 10 were CMV seropositive and 20 to 25 seronegative.

Sequencing used immunoSEQ multiplex PCR; TCRdb keeps in-frame clones, though not all of them. The table lists around 40,000 clones, over 60% of them singletons, with 0.75% to 0.9% in the top ten. The V gene lost 2 bases and the J gene lost 1 base, with 6 bases spanning the gap. There are 14 residues in the CDR3. Germline values: CDR1 LNHDA, CDR2 SQIVND (reference sequence). Single viable CD3+CD4+CD8-CD45RO+ cells were sorted as the memory CD4+ T cells. CMV serostatus came from serum IgG against pp150, pp28, p38, p52. The sequence derives from an adult in good health and CMV-seronegative. The specimen sequenced was memory CD4+ T cells from blood. V and J are TRBV19 and TRBJ1-3; D perhaps matches TRBD1 (6 bases). Here the CDR3 reads CASSITGSGNTIYF. The DNA for the CDR3 is TGTGCCAGTAGTATAACAGGGTCTGGAAACACCATATATTTT.